A selection of T cell receptor beta chains follows, all from one sample in a study of T cell repertoires in cytomegalovirus infection. TCRdb redid the calling of the reads with MiXCR, one entry per CDR3 protein. The table has 200,000 to 300,000 distinct CDR3 sequences, roughly 10% seen once. The source material was PBMCs. The receptors derive from a human donor in good health (CMV status not recorded). Some clones in this sample may be carry-over from other donors' samples. CDR3s include the opening cysteine and the closing phenylalanine or tryptophan. D genes are given only for firm matches. Some rows have no size entry. The others give once, few or many, or a class for an expanded clone.

TRBV12-3/TRBV12-4	.	many	TRBJ2-7	TGTGCCAGCAGCTGGGGACCGAACTCCTACGAGCAGTACTTC	CASSWGPNSYEQYF
TRBV28	.	many	TRBJ2-3	TGTGCCAGCAGTTTAATACCACCCCGCACAGATACGCAGTATTTT	CASSLIPPRTDTQYF
TRBV5-1	.	.	TRBJ1-1	TGCGCCAGCAGCTTGTGGTGGCGGGACCCGAACACTGAAGCTTTCTTT	CASSLWWRDPNTEAFF
TRBV7-9	.	.	TRBJ1-6	TGTGCCAGCAGCTTAGTTAGAGGAATCGGCCGCAATTCACCCCTCCACTTT	CASSLVRGIGRNSPLHF
TRBV12-3/TRBV12-4	TRBD1	few	TRBJ1-5	TGTGCCAGCAGTTTCGGGACAGGGGGCGGAAGCAATCAGCCCCAGCATTTT	CASSFGTGGGSNQPQHF
TRBV30	.	once	TRBJ1-5	TGTGCCTGGAGGAAAGGACCGAATAGCAATCAGCCCCAGCATTTT	CAWRKGPNSNQPQHF
TRBV6-6	.	many	TRBJ1-2	TGTGCCAGCAGTTACGGAAGGAGTAACTATGGCTACACCTTC	CASSYGRSNYGYTF
TRBV11-2	.	.	TRBJ2-7	TGTGCCAGCAGCCCGGTTACCTACGAGCAGTACTTC	CASSPVTYEQYF
TRBV7-2	.	.	TRBJ1-1	TGTGCCAGCAGCTTAGATGGGGGCGGGAGTTTGAGGGCTTTCTTT	CASSLDGGGSLRAFF
TRBV12-3/TRBV12-4	.	many	TRBJ1-2	TGTGCCAGCAGTTTAGCCGCTAACTATGGCTACACCTTC	CASSLAANYGYTF
TRBV2	TRBD1	few	TRBJ2-1	TGTGCCAGCAGCGCGGACAGGTTCCCAAATGAGCAGTTCTTC	CASSADRFPNEQFF
TRBV11-3	TRBD2	few	TRBJ2-5	TGTGCCAGCAGCTTAAGCGGGGGCTACCAAGAGACCCAGTACTTC	CASSLSGGYQETQYF
TRBV20-1	.	.	TRBJ2-1	TGCAGTGTTCCCCCGGAGGCAAAGTCCTACAATGAGCAGTTCTTC	CSVPPEAKSYNEQFF
TRBV7-2	TRBD2	many	TRBJ2-6	TGTGCCAGCAGCTTAGCCCGAGGACTAGCGAGCTCTGGGGCCAACGTCCTGACTTTC	CASSLARGLASSGANVLTF
TRBV12-3/TRBV12-4	.	few	TRBJ2-1	TGTGCCAGCAGTTTGGGGCTAGCTCTGTTCTTC	CASSLGLALFF
TRBV11-2	TRBD1	few	TRBJ1-5	TGTGCCAGCAGCAAATCAGGGGGCGCGGGCAATCAGCCCCAGCATTTT	CASSKSGGAGNQPQHF
TRBV7-2	.	many	TRBJ1-3	TGTGCCAGCAGCTTAGTTTGGGGAAACACCATATATTTT	CASSLVWGNTIYF
TRBV10-2	.	few	TRBJ1-1	TGCGCCAGCAGGGGCAACGTGGAAGCTTTCTTT	CASRGNVEAFF
TRBV5-1	.	.	TRBJ2-6	TGCGCCAGCAGCTTGGGGGTCGCTGGGGCCAACGTCCTGACTTTC	CASSLGVAGANVLTF
TRBV18	.	.	TRBJ2-1	TGTGCCAGCTCTCCGGAGGGGGGTCTCTACAATGAGCAGTTCTTC	CASSPEGGLYNEQFF
TRBV7-2	.	many	TRBJ2-7	TGTGCCAGCAGCTTCCAGGTATCCTACGAGCAGTACTTC	CASSFQVSYEQYF
TRBV6-2/TRBV6-3	.	many	TRBJ1-5	TGTGCCAGCACCTCGGGGTATCAGCCCCAGCATTTT	CASTSGYQPQHF
TRBV12-3/TRBV12-4	.	many	TRBJ2-1	TGTGCCAGCAGTTTAACGGACAATGAGCAGTTCTTC	CASSLTDNEQFF
TRBV19	.	few	TRBJ1-5	TGTGCCAGTAGTATAGGAGGTAGCAATCAGCCCCAGCATTTT	CASSIGGSNQPQHF
TRBV7-9	.	many	TRBJ2-2	TGTGCCAGCAGCCGTCTCACCGGGGAGCTGTTTTTT	CASSRLTGELFF
TRBV7-9	.	many	TRBJ1-1	TGTGCCAGCAGCTCGGAATATGGGACTGAAGCTTTCTTT	CASSSEYGTEAFF
TRBV18	.	.	TRBJ2-1	TGTGCCAACTCACCAGGCGGCGATGAGCAGTTCTTC	CANSPGGDEQFF
TRBV29-1	TRBD1	.	TRBJ1-5	TGCAGCGTTGAAACATGGACAGGGTCGGATCAGCCCCAGCATTTT	CSVETWTGSDQPQHF
TRBV6-2/TRBV6-3	.	many	TRBJ2-7	TGTGCCAGCAGATTCCGAACCTACGAGCAGTACTTC	CASRFRTYEQYF
TRBV6-2/TRBV6-3	TRBD1	few	TRBJ1-2	TGTGCCAGCAGTGGACAGGGGGCGTCGTATGGCTACACCTTC	CASSGQGASYGYTF
TRBV29-1	TRBD1	.	TRBJ1-2	TGCAGCGTCAACTCGGACAGGGCCTATGGCTACACCTTC	CSVNSDRAYGYTF
TRBV28	.	.	TRBJ1-5	TGTGCCACCAGCAAGGTTTCGTACAGTCAGCCCCAGCATTTT	CATSKVSYSQPQHF